The entry that follows covers one TCR beta chain sequence. What it binds is unknown. The whole isolated RNA underwent reverse transcription, so sequencing captured expressed TCRB transcripts. Clones were read by immunoSEQ multiplex PCR, and TCRdb kept only the in-frame ones, dropping some. The repertoire holds 140,000 or so clones, around a tenth seen once, with about 0.66% in the top ten. This sample was taken from a study of beta chain features in type 1 diabetes. The wider study: Healthy donors, compared against patients, showed similar age, gender and cell yields. Study-level points and caveats: Relative to healthy donors, patients appeared to have naive, central memory and Treg TCRB repertoires that were more similar. There was a moderate but significant shortening of TCRB CDR3s in all four CD4+ subsets of Type 1 diabetes patients.

The single heparinised draw taken from each donor contained approximately 100 mL of blood on average. The sequence was collected from a man between 18 and 35 years old in good health. Sequencing was performed on central memory CD4+ T cells from blood.

The CDR3, as DNA: TGTGCCAGCAGTCCCGGGACATCCTACACAGATACGCAGTATTTT. Amino acids: CASSPGTSYTDTQYF. The chain is built from TRBV27 and TRBJ2-3; the D gene is possibly TRBD1 (6 bases). Germline CDR1 is MNHEY and CDR2 is SMNVEV (reference sequence). This CDR3 contains 15 residues. Trimming removed 5 bases at V and 2 bases at J, with 14 bases between.